This T cell receptor beta chain was recorded in a study of blood T cells in healthy people across ages. The authors ran a second PCR of about 6 to 11 cycles using a sample-barcoded 5' primer and a J-beta primer mix. A template-switch adaptor with 12 random nucleotides tagged each cDNA molecule. From the 5' RACE reads, TCRdb called clonotypes with MiXCR, one entry per CDR3 protein. Here the sample spans over 1.5 million distinct CDR3 sequences, about 50% being singletons. Concerning this clonotype: What it binds is not known.

Germline V gene data show CDR1 as SGHRS and CDR2 as YFSETQ. V lost 5 bases to trimming and J lost 4 bases, with 17 bases between them. The CDR3 runs 15 residues. Study findings and constraints: Whereas aged donors had fewer naive CD4+ cells, long-lived donors had more of them and higher diversity. Age brought a roughly linear fall in TCR beta diversity measured per million T cells. Leaving the PBMCs unsorted stopped any conclusive comparison of naive versus antigen-experienced cells.

The sequence was obtained from a woman aged 40-49 years in good health. The sequencing input was blood. The rearrangement links TRBV5-1 to TRBJ2-3; tentatively, D is TRBD2 (7 bases). The CDR3 DNA reads as TGCGCCAGCAGTCGGAGGGGGGGCCGAGCAGATACGCAGTATTTT. Translation: CASSRRGGRADTQYF.